The 27 T cell receptor beta chains below all came from one sample that was sequenced in a study of cytomegalovirus exposure and HLA in healthy donors. Use of 60 Vbeta and 13 Jbeta primers characterized the PCR. Produced via immunoSEQ multiplex PCR; TCRdb's table is partial and in-frame only. The top ten clones hold 3.5% to 4.5% of a sample with about 270,000 clones, 80% to 90% of them seen once. Sequenced sample: PBMCs. The receptors come from a middle-aged man in good health and CMV-seropositive.

The chain combines TRBV2 with TRBJ2-1, with TRBD2 matching over 12 bases. Germline V gene lookup returns CDR1 SNHLY and CDR2 FYNNEI. V shed 6 bases, J shed 10 bases, and the junction held 10 bases outside the gene matches. This CDR3 has 15 residues. CDR3 sequence reads: CASSHSGLAGNEQFF. In DNA, the CDR3 is TGTGCCAGCAGCCACAGCGGACTAGCGGGAAACGAGCAGTTCTTC.

J is TRBJ1-2 and V is TRBV6-4; 12 nucleotides match TRBD1. Germline V lookup: CDR1 MRHNA, CDR2 SNTAGT. This CDR3 comprises 15 residues. V shed 6 bases, J shed 5 bases, and the junction held 7 bases outside the gene matches. CDR3 coding DNA: TGTGCCAGCAGCCCGGGACAGGGGGCGTTGTATGGCTACACCTTC. The encoded protein is CASSPGQGALYGYTF.

This clone was seen a single time. The rearrangement links TRBV6-4 to TRBJ2-3; D is unresolved. Looked up from germline, CDR1 is MRHNA and CDR2 is SNTAGT. Trimming stripped 7 bases from V and 7 bases from J, with 6 bases between. The CDR3 length is 10 residues. The DNA of the CDR3 is TGTGCCAGCAATACTAATACGCAGTATTTT. Translating it yields CASNTNTQYF.

The V call is TRBV14, the J call TRBJ2-7; TRBD1 matches at 8 bases. The junction had 3 bases not matched to a gene; V was cut back by 4 bases and J by 1 base. CDR1 SGHDN and CDR2 FVKESK come from the germline V gene. There are 14 residues in the CDR3. CDR3 region: CASSRQGISYEQYF. The CDR3 DNA reads TGTGCCAGCAGCCGACAGGGGATTTCCTACGAGCAGTACTTC.

This chain uses TRBV4-2 with TRBJ2-7; tentatively, D is TRBD2 (5 bases). This CDR3 contains 15 residues. CDR1 and CDR2 (germline): LGHNA, YNFKEQ. Trimming pared 0 bases from V and 3 bases from J, leaving 12 bases between. This CDR3 is CASSQEEAVDYEQYF. CDR3 bases: TGTGCCAGCAGCCAAGAGGAAGCGGTAGACTACGAGCAGTACTTC.

The chain carries TRBV5-1 and TRBJ1-2, with unresolved D. The CDR3 loop spans 14 amino acids. Trimming removed 2 bases from V and 8 bases from J, with 16 bases in between. Germline V gene data show CDR1 as SGHRS and CDR2 as YFSETQ. CDR3 sequence: CASSFSGEGRGYTF. DNA of the CDR3: TGCGCCAGCAGCTTCTCCGGGGAGGGTCGAGGCTACACCTTC.

This sequence joins TRBV28 and TRBJ2-2, with 7 bases identical to TRBD1. J gave up 7 bases and V 5 bases, and 7 bases lay outside the gene matches. Germline assignment: CDR1 MDHEN and CDR2 SYDVKM. The CDR3 is 14 amino acids. CDR3 region: CASSRTGAIGELFF. The CDR3 DNA is TGTGCCAGCAGTAGAACAGGGGCGATCGGGGAGCTGTTTTTT.

V gene TRBV7-9 combines with J gene TRBJ1-1; weak D call: TRBD1 (5 bases). This CDR3 has 13 amino acids. V was shortened by 4 bases and J by 3 bases, with 9 bases between the two germline ends. The germline V gene encodes CDR1 SEHNR and CDR2 FQNEAQ (reference sequence). The CDR3 here is CASSYPGDTEAFF. Here the CDR3 DNA reads TGTGCCAGCAGCTACCCGGGGGACACTGAAGCTTTCTTT. Full variable domain (remainder filled in from reference TRBV7-9 and TRBJ1-1): DTGVSQNPRHKITKRGQNVTFRCDPISEHNRLYWYRQTLGQGPEFLTYFQNEAQLEKSRLLSDRFSAERPKGSFSTLEIQRTEQGDSAMYLCASSYPGDTEAFFGQGTRLTVV.

The chain is built from TRBV4-1 and TRBJ1-5; no firm D call. Trimming pared 1 base from V and 2 bases from J, leaving 12 bases between. The CDR3 is 16 amino acids. Germline lookup yields CDR1 MGHRA and CDR2 YSYEKL. Written as DNA, the CDR3 is TGCGCCAGCAGCCAAGGTTTTTTGAGGGGCAATCAGCCCCAGCATTTT. It translates to CASSQGFLRGNQPQHF.

This clone has just a few counts. V and J are TRBV19 and TRBJ2-5, with TRBD1 matching over 12 bases. The length of the CDR3 is 16 residues. Unmatched junction bases numbered 10, after V lost 4 bases and J lost 7 bases. Germline V gene data show CDR1 as LNHDA and CDR2 as SQIVND (reference sequence). CDR3 region: CASSRTGTGGARTQYF. The CDR3, as DNA: TGTGCCAGTAGTAGGACCGGGACAGGGGGCGCGAGGACCCAGTACTTC.

The chain recombines TRBV28 with TRBJ1-2; TRBD1 is a possible D gene (6 bases). The V end lost 0 bases, the J end lost 6 bases, and 8 bases lay between the germline ends. This CDR3 has 13 amino acids. Germline lookup yields CDR1 MDHEN and CDR2 SYDVKM. CDR3 amino acids: CASSLWGAHGYTF. Written as DNA, the CDR3 is TGTGCCAGCAGTTTATGGGGGGCGCATGGCTACACCTTC.

The sample holds one count of this clone. The rearrangement uses TRBV7-2 and TRBJ1-3; D is unresolved. Germline V gene data show CDR1 as SGHTA and CDR2 as FQGNSA. With 4 bases removed from V and 0 bases from J, the gap between germline ends came to 7 bases. The CDR3 sequence is 14 residues long. This CDR3 is CASSSGSSGNTIYF. The CDR3 DNA follows: TGTGCCAGCAGCTCCGGGTCCTCTGGAAACACCATATATTTT.

J is TRBJ2-4 and V is TRBV11-2; no firm D call. Germline loops: CDR1 SGHAT, CDR2 FQNNGV. The CDR3 sequence is 14 residues long. V was cut by 4 bases and J by 9 bases, with 16 bases left in between. The CDR3 is CASSSTLKPAIQYF. In nucleotides, the CDR3 is TGTGCCAGCAGCTCCACTTTGAAACCCGCCATTCAGTACTTC.

The gene calls are TRBV19 and TRBJ1-5; the D gene is possibly TRBD1 (5 bases). V was cut by 11 bases and J by 3 bases, with 14 bases left in between. This CDR3 comprises 13 residues. Germline loops: CDR1 LNHDA, CDR2 SQIVND (reference sequence). The CDR3 DNA sequence: TGTGCCGCAACCGACAGACTCAATCAGCCCCAGCATTTT. It specifies CAATDRLNQPQHF.

This clone appeared a single time. The chain joins TRBV7-2 to TRBJ2-7; 8 bases agree with TRBD2. The CDR3 runs 17 residues. With V trimmed by 5 bases and J by 5 bases, 17 bases remained unmatched. Germline V gene data show CDR1 as SGHTA and CDR2 as FQGNSA. The CDR3 DNA reads as TGTGCCAGCAGCCCGGACAGAATCGGGAGGGCCAGGGACGAGCAGTACTTC. Its translation: CASSPDRIGRARDEQYF. The variable domain in full, with the rest retrieved from reference TRBV7-2 and TRBJ2-7, is GAGVSQSPSNKVTEKGKDVELRCDPISGHTALYWYRQSLGQGLEFLIYFQGNSAPDKSGLPSDRFSAERTGGSVSTLTIQRTQQEDSAVYLCASSPDRIGRARDEQYFGPGTRLTVT.

The V gene is TRBV10-3, the J gene TRBJ2-7; weak D call: TRBD2 (6 bases). CDR1 is ENHRY, CDR2 SYGVKD, per germline. Between the trimmed V and J ends, which lost 4 bases and 3 bases, there was a span of 22 bases. The CDR3 spans 17 residues. DNA of the CDR3: TGTGCCATCAGTGGCAACCAACTAGCTCCGGTCGGCTACGAGCAGTACTTC. Translating it yields CAISGNQLAPVGYEQYF.

The rearrangement joins TRBV28 to TRBJ2-7; TRBD2 might be the D (5 bases). V was clipped by 3 bases and J by 7 bases, with 19 bases between them. Germline V CDR1 and CDR2: MDHEN, SYDVKM. This CDR3 is 15 amino acids long. The DNA for the CDR3 is TGTGCCAGCAGTTTTAGAGGGAGTAGGAGTAGGGAGCAGTACTTC. Amino acid sequence: CASSFRGSRSREQYF.

This clone was observed once. DNA of the CDR3: TGTGCCAGCAGTTACTCGCCGGGACTGACTTACGAAGGGCAGTACTTC. Its translation is CASSYSPGLTYEGQYF. The chain joins TRBV6-5 to TRBJ2-7, with D possibly being TRBD2 (6 bases). The CDR3 has 16 residues. The germline V and J ends were trimmed by 0 bases and 9 bases, with 21 bases remaining between them. Germline V gene data show CDR1 as MNHEY and CDR2 as SVGAGI.

The gene calls are TRBV2 and TRBJ2-3, with 8 bases fitting TRBD1. Unmatched junction bases numbered 5, after V lost 3 bases and J lost 0 bases. The CDR3 spans 16 residues. Germline V gene sequence: CDR1 SNHLY, CDR2 FYNNEI. For the CDR3, the DNA is TGTGCCAGCAGTGAGGGCCAGGGGGCTAGCACAGATACGCAGTATTTT. This codes for CASSEGQGASTDTQYF.

The chain employs TRBV7-8 and TRBJ2-7, with TRBD2 matching over 7 bases. The CDR3 has 14 amino acids. Germline V lookup: CDR1 SGHVS, CDR2 FQNEAQ. J lost 3 bases, V lost 8 bases, and 10 bases had no gene match. DNA for the CDR3: TGTGCCAGCGGCCTCCGGGGAGGGGACTACGAGCAGTACTTC. It yields the protein CASGLRGGDYEQYF.

The CDR3 DNA reads TGTGCCAGCAGCTTAGTCGGGAGCTCCTACAATGAGCAGTTCTTC. It specifies CASSLVGSSYNEQFF. This sequence joins TRBV2 and TRBJ2-1, with a possible D match to TRBD2 (6 bases). Deletions cut 6 bases from V and 0 bases from J, with 12 bases between. CDR1 is SNHLY and CDR2 is FYNNEI in the germline V gene. This CDR3 comprises 15 residues.

The genes are TRBV28 and TRBJ1-1; 8 bases map to TRBD1. Per the germline V gene, CDR1 is MDHEN and CDR2 is SYDVKM. The CDR3 totals 13 residues. The junction had 7 bases not matched to a gene; V was cut back by 6 bases and J by 7 bases. The DNA for the CDR3 is TGTGCCAGCAGCACGCAGGGGGCTAATGAAGCTTTCTTT. The encoded protein is CASSTQGANEAFF.

The V gene is TRBV5-1, the J gene TRBJ2-7; perhaps TRBD1 as D (5 bases). V was cut by 2 bases and J by 3 bases, with 12 bases left in between. This CDR3 has 14 amino acids. Germline assignment: CDR1 SGHRS and CDR2 YFSETQ. The CDR3 bases are TGCGCCAGCAGCTTAGCAGGGCCCCACTACGAGCAGTACTTC. Translated, it gives CASSLAGPHYEQYF.

The chain couples TRBV28 to TRBJ1-1; no firm D call. CDR3 length: 12 residues. Germline loops: CDR1 MDHEN, CDR2 SYDVKM. V dropped 1 base and J dropped 8 bases, with 8 bases sitting between them. CDR3 DNA: TGTGCCAGCAGTTTATCCGCCCGGGAAGCTTTCTTT. Its translation is CASSLSAREAFF.

This clone was seen a handful of times. The chain joins TRBV19 to TRBJ1-1; D remains ambiguous. The germline V gene has CDR1 LNHDA and CDR2 SQIVND (reference sequence). Trimming removed 3 bases from V and 0 bases from J, with 8 bases in between. The CDR3 is 14 amino acids. The CDR3 protein is CASSIEGMNTEAFF. The CDR3 region has the DNA TGTGCCAGTAGTATCGAGGGAATGAACACTGAAGCTTTCTTT. Full variable domain (remainder filled in from reference TRBV19 and TRBJ1-1): DGGITQSPKYLFRKEGQNVTLSCEQNLNHDAMYWYRQDPGQGLRLIYYSQIVNDFQKGDIAEGYSVSREKKESFPLTVTSAQKNPTAFYLCASSIEGMNTEAFFGQGTRLTVV.

This chain connects TRBV5-8 to TRBJ1-5; 11 bases match TRBD1. Trimming removed 4 bases from V and 6 bases from J; junction bases left unmatched: 6. Germline assignment: CDR1 SGHTS and CDR2 YDEGEE. This CDR3 contains 15 residues. The CDR3 spells CASSPGQGAGQPQHF. CDR3 coding DNA: TGTGCCAGCAGCCCTGGACAGGGGGCCGGTCAGCCCCAGCATTTT.

This clone was detected only once. The genes are TRBV6-5 and TRBJ1-3; tentative D call: TRBD1 (6 bases). The CDR3 spans 15 residues. Trimming shortened V by 7 bases and J by 0 bases, and 13 bases separated the two germline ends. Per the germline V gene, CDR1 is MNHEY and CDR2 is SVGAGI. The CDR3 protein is CASTADRTSGNTIYF. The CDR3 DNA follows: TGTGCCAGCACCGCCGACAGGACCTCTGGAAACACCATATATTTT.